Sequencing of this T cell receptor beta chain was carried out in a study of OX40 agonist ivuxolimab in advanced cancers. About the full investigation: Ivuxolimab was a fully human IgG2 agonistic monoclonal antibody targeting the costimulatory receptor OX40 (CD134). Intravenous ivuxolimab was administered to patients every 2 weeks at six dose levels: 0.01, 0.1, 0.3, 1.5, 3 and 10 mg/kg. Among the roughly 52 dose-escalation patients, 19 had hepatocellular carcinoma, 15 or so melanoma, 9 renal cell carcinoma and 9 head and neck cancer. In the dose-escalation cohort, more than 75% of patients were male, and the mean age was approximately 55 years, with a range of about 23 to 90. Prior anti-PD-1, anti-PD-L1 or anti-CTLA-4 therapy was permitted, and approximately 40% of dose-escalation patients had received checkpoint inhibitors. Partial responses occurred in three dose-escalation patients: two with cutaneous melanoma and one with hepatocellular carcinoma. The point of sequencing TCRbeta in the periphery was to test whether ivuxolimab changed TCR sequence diversity and drove clonal T-cell expansion. The paper covers the monotherapy dose-escalation part of the phase I ivuxolimab trial, which included N ≈ 50 patients. The research as a whole found: Partial responders in the 0.1-3.0 mg/kg groups had among the lowest normalized peripheral clonal expansion, especially among CD8+ T cells. At doses from 0.1 to 3.0 mg/kg, clonal expansion was seen in both CD4+ and CD8+ blood T cells between baseline and week 6. Antigen specificity was not determined for the clonally expanded peripheral T cells. After ivuxolimab, CD8+ T cells had more expanded clones than CD4+ T cells on average. Low levels of normalized T-cell clonal expansion were also seen in some patients who did not respond.

Patients with autoimmune disease history or receiving systemic immunosuppression were excluded from the trial. Peripheral blood for TCR sequencing was collected from all dose cohorts at baseline, on cycle 4 day 1, and on cycle 7 day 1. The samples were taken from a phase I, first-in-human, multicenter, open-label dose-escalation trial of ivuxolimab. Adults with locally advanced or metastatic melanoma, renal cell carcinoma, hepatocellular carcinoma or head and neck squamous cell carcinoma were enrolled in the trial. Before TCR sequencing, CD4+ T cells and CD8+ T cells from peripheral blood were sorted into separate populations. Only one count was recorded for this clone. The specificity of this receptor is unknown. No quality values exist for individual bases; no much larger clone is one base distant. Genomic DNA was isolated from the sorted cells so that the TCRbeta CDR3 region could be sequenced. The immunoSEQ Assay was used to sequence the TCRbeta CDR3 regions. What TCRdb holds here is the immuneACCESS table cut down to in-frame rearrangements. Part of the clones is not present; checked against another copy, under half of the missing clones reflect an unresolved V gene, and the others are unexplained. The sample profile shows tens of thousands of clones; 88% of them were found once. About 13% of the sample goes to the ten largest clones.

The TCR was taken from an adult with an advanced solid tumor such as melanoma, head and neck, liver or kidney cancer. Sequences were derived from CD4+ or CD8+ T cells sorted from blood, sampled in a trial of the OX40 agonist ivuxolimab.

The CDR3 sequence is CASSPTSGEGTDTQYF. The nucleotide sequence is TGTGCCAGCAGCCCAACTAGCGGAGAGGGCACAGATACGCAGTATTTT. The sequence is built from TRBV7-9 and TRBJ2-3; 8 bases in the junction line up with TRBD2. In the germline V gene (reference sequence), CDR1 corresponds to SEHNR and CDR2 to FQNEAQ. At the junction V is shortened by 5 bases and J by 1 base; bases outside the gene matches: 8. Spanning cysteine to phenylalanine, the CDR3 consists of 16 amino acids. Just the 48-base CDR3 DNA is kept, in frame starting at base 1.